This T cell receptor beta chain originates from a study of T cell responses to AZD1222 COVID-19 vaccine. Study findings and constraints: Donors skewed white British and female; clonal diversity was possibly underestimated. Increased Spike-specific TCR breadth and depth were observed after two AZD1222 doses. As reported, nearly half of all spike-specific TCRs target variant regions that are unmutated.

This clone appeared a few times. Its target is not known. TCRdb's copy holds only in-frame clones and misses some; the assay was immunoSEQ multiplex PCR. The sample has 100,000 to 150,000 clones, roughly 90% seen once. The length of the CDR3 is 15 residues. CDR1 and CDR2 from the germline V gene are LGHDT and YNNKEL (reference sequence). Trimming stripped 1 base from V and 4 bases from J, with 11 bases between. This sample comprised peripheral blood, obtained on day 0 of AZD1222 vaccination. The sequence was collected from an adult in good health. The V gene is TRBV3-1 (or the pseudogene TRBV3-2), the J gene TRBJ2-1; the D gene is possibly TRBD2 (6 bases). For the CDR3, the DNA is TGTGCCAGCAGCCAAGCGACCGGGAGTTACAATGAGCAGTTCTTC. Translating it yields CASSQATGSYNEQFF.